This T cell receptor (beta chain) was retrieved from a study of breast tumors, draining lymph nodes, adjacent tissues. Study-level findings and limits: That most tumor T cells come from lymph nodes remained unproven. Compared with lymph nodes, tumors were less diverse; compared with nontumor tissue, more.

The CDR3 covers 15 residues. Germline V gene sequence: CDR1 SEHNR, CDR2 FQNEAQ (reference sequence). V gave up 0 bases and J gave up 4 bases, with 11 bases separating them. Axillary draining lymph nodes of breast cancer patients supplied the node samples. A note on this clonotype: Its antigen remains unknown.

From the multiplex PCR reads, TCRdb called clonotypes with MiXCR, one entry per CDR3 protein. The sample holds 200,000 to 250,000 distinct CDR3 sequences, around 35% seen once. The genes are TRBV7-9 and TRBJ2-3, with D maybe TRBD1 (6 bases). The sample comprised axillary lymph node tissue. The source of this sequence is a female donor with breast cancer. Some clones in this sample may be carry-over from other donors' samples. The CDR3 protein is CASSLAGGEADTQYF. As DNA, the CDR3 is TGTGCCAGCAGCTTAGCAGGGGGAGAGGCAGATACGCAGTATTTT.